Listed here are 9 T cell receptor beta chains from one sample, sequenced in a study of OX40 agonist ivuxolimab in advanced cancers. The method behind the library was the immunoSEQ multiplex PCR assay. The immuneACCESS repertoire file appears here via TCRdb, limited to in-frame rearrangements. These files lack a portion of the clones; in checked studies, under half of the deficit traces to unresolved V genes, and the cause of the others is not known. Across this sample there are 95,000 to 100,000 clones, with 85% to 95% seen only once. The ten largest clones capture around 0.28% of the sample. Source: CD4+ or CD8+ T cells sorted from blood, taken in a trial of the OX40 agonist ivuxolimab. The receptors were gathered from an adult with an advanced solid tumor such as melanoma, head and neck, liver or kidney cancer.

The V and J genes are TRBV19 and TRBJ1-6, with 8 positions matching TRBD1. Losses at the gene ends were 5 bases for V and 6 bases for J; bases not matched to a gene: 6. The CDR3 spans 15 residues. Germline V gene lookup returns CDR1 LNHDA and CDR2 SQIVND (reference sequence). The CDR3 coding sequence is TGTGCCAGTAGTGAGGACAGGGATAGTAATTCACCCCTCCACTTT. Protein product: CASSEDRDSNSPLHF.

The chain is built from TRBV10-3 and TRBJ1-2; D call uncertain. Trimming pared 4 bases from V and 4 bases from J, leaving 13 bases between. Germline lookup yields CDR1 ENHRY and CDR2 SYGVKD. This CDR3 is 14 amino acids long. CDR3 bases: TGTGCCATCAGTGTTGAGTCCACGGCCTATGGCTACACCTTC. Its protein product is CAISVESTAYGYTF.

The chain is built from TRBV2 and TRBJ1-1; D remains ambiguous. Trimming cost V 3 bases and J 5 bases, with 10 bases left between them. This CDR3 spans 13 amino acids. CDR1 and CDR2 (germline): SNHLY, FYNNEI. The CDR3 DNA follows: TGTGCCAGCAGTGACGAGGGTCAGACTGAAGCTTTCTTT. It codes for CASSDEGQTEAFF.

CDR3 sequence reads: CASSSDRFQPQHF. CDR3 nucleotides: TGTGCCAGCAGCTCCGACAGGTTTCAGCCCCAGCATTTT. The chain combines TRBV7-2 with TRBJ1-5, with D perhaps TRBD1 (6 bases). The CDR3 loop spans 13 amino acids. Deletions cut 4 bases from V and 6 bases from J, with 10 bases between. Germline assignment: CDR1 SGHTA and CDR2 FQGNSA.

This clone was picked up one time. The CDR3 sequence: CASSLYGLAGGLYYNEQFF. The CDR3 DNA follows: TGTGCCAGCTCACTTTACGGTCTAGCGGGGGGGCTGTACTACAATGAGCAGTTCTTC. V usage is TRBV18 and J usage is TRBJ2-1, with TRBD2 matching over 12 bases. Trimming cost V 4 bases and J 3 bases; bases outside gene matches: 13. The germline CDR1 and CDR2 sequences are KGHSH and LQKENI. The CDR3 covers 19 residues.

J is TRBJ2-1 and V is TRBV19; D not certain. This CDR3 is 14 amino acids long. Trimming left V 3 bases short and J 5 bases short, with 11 bases between. Germline V gives CDR1 LNHDA, CDR2 SQIVND (reference sequence). The CDR3 loop reads CASSIGRLDNEQFF. Written as DNA, the CDR3 is TGTGCCAGTAGTATCGGCAGGCTCGACAATGAGCAGTTCTTC.

The V call is TRBV6-6, the J call TRBJ1-2; D remains unclear. V was trimmed by 3 bases and J by 6 bases, leaving 11 bases between them. The CDR3 has 13 residues. CDR1 is MNHNY and CDR2 is SVGAGI in the germline V gene (reference sequence). Here the CDR3 reads CASSYTGFDGYTF. CDR3 nucleotides: TGTGCCAGCAGTTATACTGGGTTCGATGGCTACACCTTC.

This chain uses TRBV27 with TRBJ1-6; D is unclear. CDR3 length equals 15 residues. Deletions cut 5 bases from V and 0 bases from J, with 8 bases between. From germline, CDR1 is MNHEY and CDR2 SMNVEV (reference sequence). CDR3 loop: CASSLSSSYNSPLHF. The CDR3 region has the DNA TGTGCCAGCAGTCTAAGCAGCTCCTATAATTCACCCCTCCACTTT.

The chain employs TRBV11-3 and TRBJ1-2; D gene uncertain. Germline V gene data show CDR1 as SGHNT and CDR2 as YENEEA. This CDR3 is built from 11 residues. Trimming pared 3 bases from V and 7 bases from J, leaving 6 bases between. The CDR3 region is CASSFRGGYTF. In DNA form, the CDR3 reads TGTGCCAGCAGCTTCCGGGGTGGCTACACCTTC.